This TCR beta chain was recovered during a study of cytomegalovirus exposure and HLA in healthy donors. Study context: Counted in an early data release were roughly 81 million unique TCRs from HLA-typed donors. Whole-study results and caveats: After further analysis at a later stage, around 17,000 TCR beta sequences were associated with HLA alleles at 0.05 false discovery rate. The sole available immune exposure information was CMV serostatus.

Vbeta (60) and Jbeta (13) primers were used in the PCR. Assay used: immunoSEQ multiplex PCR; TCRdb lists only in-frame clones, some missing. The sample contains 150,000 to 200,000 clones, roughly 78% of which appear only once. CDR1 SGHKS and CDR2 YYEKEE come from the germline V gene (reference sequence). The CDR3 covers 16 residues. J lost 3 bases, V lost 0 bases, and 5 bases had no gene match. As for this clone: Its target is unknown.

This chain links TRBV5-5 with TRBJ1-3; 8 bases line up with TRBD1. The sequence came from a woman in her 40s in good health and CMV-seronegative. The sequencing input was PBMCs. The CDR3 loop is CASSLADRGFGNTIYF. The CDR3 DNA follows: TGTGCCAGCAGCTTGGCAGACAGGGGATTTGGAAACACCATATATTTT.